Listed below are T cell receptor beta chains from one sample, sequenced in a study. TCRdb fed the RT-PCR reads into MiXCR, producing one record per CDR3 protein. In the table there are about 680,000 distinct CDR3 sequences, 12% to 15% of which are singletons. Sequenced: memory CD4+ T cells from blood. All receptors come from a female donor in good health, serving as a healthy control. CDR3s include the opening cysteine and the closing phenylalanine or tryptophan. A D gene is named only where the DNA matches it firmly. Rows give clone size only sometimes, using once, few, many, or a class for an expanded clone.

d_gene	v_gene	j_gene	abundance	CDR3aa	CDR3nt
.	TRBV3-1	TRBJ1-3	.	CASSQEVGSGFSGNTIYF	TGTGCCAGCAGCCAAGAAGTGGGTTCGGGCTTCTCTGGAAACACCATATATTTT
.	TRBV20-1	TRBJ2-7	many	CSASSGRVEQYF	TGCAGTGCTAGTTCTGGCAGGGTTGAGCAGTACTTC
.	TRBV30	TRBJ2-1	.	CAWSRTTNNEQFF	TGTGCCTGGAGTCGTACTACCAACAATGAGCAGTTCTTC
TRBD2	TRBV20-1	TRBJ2-5	few	CSAIGLAGAGETQYF	TGCAGTGCTATCGGGCTAGCGGGAGCGGGGGAGACCCAGTACTTC
TRBD2	TRBV7-6	TRBJ2-1	many	CASSFLAGLAGAPYNEQFF	TGTGCCAGCAGCTTCCTCGCGGGACTAGCGGGAGCCCCCTACAATGAGCAGTTCTTC
.	TRBV15	TRBJ2-5	many	CATSRDWTTQETQYF	TGTGCCACCAGCAGAGATTGGACAACTCAAGAGACCCAGTACTTC
.	TRBV20-1	TRBJ1-5	few	CSAISDPSRREYSNQPQHF	TGCAGTGCTATCTCTGACCCCAGCCGGAGGGAATATAGCAATCAGCCCCAGCATTTT
TRBD1	TRBV11-1	TRBJ1-1	few	CASSLLGTANTEAFF	TGTGCCAGCAGCCTACTTGGGACAGCGAACACTGAAGCTTTCTTT
TRBD2	TRBV6-5	TRBJ2-7	few	CASSYSLAGVGAYEQYF	TGTGCCAGCAGTTACTCACTAGCGGGAGTGGGGGCCTACGAGCAGTACTTC
.	TRBV29-1	TRBJ2-1	.	CSTQSTSSSYNEQFF	TGCAGCACACAAAGTACCTCGAGCTCCTACAATGAGCAGTTCTTC